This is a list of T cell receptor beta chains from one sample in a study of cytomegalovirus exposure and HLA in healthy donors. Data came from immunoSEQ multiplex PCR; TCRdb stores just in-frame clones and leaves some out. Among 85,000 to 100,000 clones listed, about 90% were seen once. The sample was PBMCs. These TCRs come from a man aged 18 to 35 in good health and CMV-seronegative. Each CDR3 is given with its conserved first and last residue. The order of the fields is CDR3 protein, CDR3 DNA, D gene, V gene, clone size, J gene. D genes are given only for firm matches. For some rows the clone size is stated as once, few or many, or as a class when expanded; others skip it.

cdr3_aa: CASSFEDRANYGYTF
cdr3_nt: TGTGCCAGCAGTTTTGAGGATAGAGCTAACTATGGCTACACCTTC
d_call: NA
v_call: TRBV28
clone_size: NA
j_call: TRBJ1-2

cdr3_aa: CASSLDRGRGGGYTF
cdr3_nt: TGTGCCAGCAGCTTAGACAGGGGGCGCGGAGGAGGCTACACCTTC
d_call: TRBD1
v_call: TRBV7-8
clone_size: NA
j_call: TRBJ1-2

cdr3_aa: CASSTRTSGIGTGELFF
cdr3_nt: TGCGCCAGCAGCACCCGGACTAGCGGGATTGGGACCGGGGAGCTGTTTTTT
d_call: TRBD2
v_call: TRBV5-1
clone_size: NA
j_call: TRBJ2-2

cdr3_aa: CATSRVRGQGVEKLFF
cdr3_nt: TGTGCCACCAGCAGAGTACGGGGACAGGGAGTTGAAAAACTGTTTTTT
d_call: TRBD1
v_call: TRBV15
clone_size: NA
j_call: TRBJ1-4

cdr3_aa: CASSPRTSGSLYNEQFF
cdr3_nt: TGTGCCAGCAGCCCCAGGACTAGCGGGAGCCTCTACAATGAGCAGTTCTTC
d_call: TRBD2
v_call: TRBV9
clone_size: once
j_call: TRBJ2-1

cdr3_aa: CASSQEGTKQFF
cdr3_nt: TGTGCCAGCAGCCAAGAAGGGACTAAGCAGTTCTTC
d_call: TRBD2
v_call: TRBV4-2
clone_size: once
j_call: TRBJ2-1

cdr3_aa: CATSRDRGPEKLFF
cdr3_nt: TGTGCCACCAGCAGAGACAGGGGGCCGGAAAAACTGTTTTTT
d_call: TRBD1
v_call: TRBV15
clone_size: NA
j_call: TRBJ1-4

cdr3_aa: CASSQDRFFVRGPNYGYTF
cdr3_nt: TGCGCCAGCAGCCAAGATCGGTTTTTCGTCAGGGGACCTAACTATGGCTACACCTTC
d_call: NA
v_call: TRBV4-1
clone_size: NA
j_call: TRBJ1-2

cdr3_aa: CASSVTGTGNTEAFF
cdr3_nt: TGTGCCAGCAGCGTGACCGGGACAGGGAACACTGAAGCTTTCTTT
d_call: TRBD1
v_call: TRBV5-5
clone_size: NA
j_call: TRBJ1-1

cdr3_aa: CASGTLGNYEQYF
cdr3_nt: TGTGCCAGCGGGACTCTCGGAAACTACGAGCAGTACTTC
d_call: NA
v_call: TRBV6-1
clone_size: once
j_call: TRBJ2-7

cdr3_aa: CASTPPGSNQPQHF
cdr3_nt: TGTGCCAGTACCCCCCCGGGGAGCAATCAGCCCCAGCATTTT
d_call: NA
v_call: TRBV28
clone_size: NA
j_call: TRBJ1-5

cdr3_aa: CACDGGGEKLFF
cdr3_nt: TGTGCCTGCGACGGGGGGGGTGAAAAACTGTTTTTT
d_call: NA
v_call: TRBV30
clone_size: NA
j_call: TRBJ1-4

cdr3_aa: CASSLMGQGAPYEQYF
cdr3_nt: TGTGCCAGCAGCTTAATGGGACAGGGGGCCCCTTACGAGCAGTACTTC
d_call: TRBD1
v_call: TRBV5-4
clone_size: NA
j_call: TRBJ2-7

cdr3_aa: CASSLISLGAGDYGYTF
cdr3_nt: TGTGCCAGCAGCTTGATCTCTCTTGGCGCAGGGGACTATGGCTACACCTTC
d_call: NA
v_call: TRBV5-8
clone_size: few
j_call: TRBJ1-2

cdr3_aa: CASPPTGIMNTEAFF
cdr3_nt: TGTGCCAGCCCCCCGACGGGAATCATGAACACTGAAGCTTTCTTT
d_call: NA
v_call: TRBV28
clone_size: NA
j_call: TRBJ1-1

cdr3_aa: CASSVLPGLAAYNEQFF
cdr3_nt: TGTGCCAGCAGCGTTTTACCGGGACTAGCGGCCTACAATGAGCAGTTCTTC
d_call: TRBD2
v_call: TRBV9
clone_size: NA
j_call: TRBJ2-1

cdr3_aa: CASSLSPAGVWDTQYF
cdr3_nt: TGTGCCAGCAGTTTATCCCCAGCGGGGGTTTGGGATACGCAGTATTTT
d_call: TRBD2
v_call: TRBV27
clone_size: NA
j_call: TRBJ2-3

cdr3_aa: CASSPGLAGVETQYF
cdr3_nt: TGTGCCAGCTCACCGGGACTAGCGGGAGTTGAGACCCAGTACTTC
d_call: TRBD2
v_call: TRBV18
clone_size: NA
j_call: TRBJ2-5

cdr3_aa: CASSYSMSGTPGGYTF
cdr3_nt: TGTGCCAGCAGTTACTCGATGTCCGGGACACCGGGGGGCTACACCTTC
d_call: NA
v_call: TRBV6-6
clone_size: NA
j_call: TRBJ1-2

cdr3_aa: CASSTGTGGYEQYF
cdr3_nt: TGTGCCAGCAGTACCGGGACAGGGGGGTACGAGCAGTACTTC
d_call: TRBD1
v_call: TRBV27
clone_size: NA
j_call: TRBJ2-7

cdr3_aa: CASSPPGQGGYGYTF
cdr3_nt: TGTGCCAGCAGCCCGCCGGGACAGGGTGGCTATGGCTACACCTTC
d_call: TRBD1
v_call: TRBV5-6
clone_size: NA
j_call: TRBJ1-2

cdr3_aa: CASSTTSGNPYEQYF
cdr3_nt: TGTGCCAGCAGCACCACTAGCGGGAATCCTTACGAGCAGTACTTC
d_call: TRBD2
v_call: TRBV27
clone_size: NA
j_call: TRBJ2-7

cdr3_aa: CASSYSEGTAYEQYF
cdr3_nt: TGTGCCAGCAGTTACTCTGAGGGGACAGCGTACGAGCAGTACTTC
d_call: TRBD1
v_call: TRBV6-5
clone_size: few
j_call: TRBJ2-7

cdr3_aa: CASSLETSGRYEQYF
cdr3_nt: TGTGCCAGCAGCTTAGAGACTAGCGGGAGGTACGAGCAGTACTTC
d_call: TRBD2
v_call: TRBV11-2
clone_size: NA
j_call: TRBJ2-7

cdr3_aa: CASSLVLRSGAGTDTQYF
cdr3_nt: TGTGCCAGCAGCTTAGTTTTACGGAGTGGGGCTGGCACAGATACGCAGTATTTT
d_call: NA
v_call: TRBV7-2
clone_size: NA
j_call: TRBJ2-3

cdr3_aa: CASSLEAGGYYEQYF
cdr3_nt: TGTGCCAGCAGCTTAGAGGCGGGAGGTTACTACGAGCAGTACTTC
d_call: TRBD2
v_call: TRBV7-6
clone_size: NA
j_call: TRBJ2-7

cdr3_aa: CASRRVRQHYNEQFF
cdr3_nt: TGTGCCAGCAGGCGAGTAAGACAGCACTACAATGAGCAGTTCTTC
d_call: NA
v_call: TRBV6-1
clone_size: NA
j_call: TRBJ2-1

cdr3_aa: CASSREPSYNEQFF
cdr3_nt: TGTGCCAGCAGCCGGGAGCCCTCCTACAATGAGCAGTTCTTC
d_call: NA
v_call: TRBV4-2
clone_size: once
j_call: TRBJ2-1

cdr3_aa: CASTTPVRGRAFF
cdr3_nt: TGTGCCAGCACTACCCCTGTCAGGGGTAGAGCTTTCTTT
d_call: NA
v_call: TRBV6-1
clone_size: NA
j_call: TRBJ1-1

cdr3_aa: CASRVQGRGNQPQHF
cdr3_nt: TGTGCCAGCAGGGTACAGGGTAGGGGCAATCAGCCCCAGCATTTT
d_call: NA
v_call: TRBV6-4
clone_size: NA
j_call: TRBJ1-5

cdr3_aa: CASSFPGTGGEQYF
cdr3_nt: TGTGCCAGCAGTTTTCCCGGGACAGGGGGCGAGCAGTACTTC
d_call: TRBD1
v_call: TRBV28
clone_size: NA
j_call: TRBJ2-7

cdr3_aa: CASSQDLAAAYEQYF
cdr3_nt: TGCGCCAGCAGCCAAGACCTAGCGGCGGCCTACGAGCAGTACTTC
d_call: TRBD2
v_call: TRBV4-3
clone_size: NA
j_call: TRBJ2-7

cdr3_aa: CASSKRTGGGEQFF
cdr3_nt: TGTGCCAGCAGCAAACGGACAGGGGGCGGTGAGCAGTTCTTC
d_call: TRBD1
v_call: TRBV14
clone_size: NA
j_call: TRBJ2-1

cdr3_aa: CASSPGRGANVLTF
cdr3_nt: TGTGCCAGCTCACCGGGCCGAGGGGCCAACGTCCTGACTTTC
d_call: NA
v_call: TRBV18
clone_size: few
j_call: TRBJ2-6

cdr3_aa: CASSPPAAYYNEQFF
cdr3_nt: TGTGCCAGCAGCCCCCCGGCGGCTTACTACAATGAGCAGTTCTTC
d_call: NA
v_call: TRBV7-8
clone_size: NA
j_call: TRBJ2-1

cdr3_aa: CSVGFVGIGELFF
cdr3_nt: TGCAGCGTTGGGTTCGTCGGGATCGGGGAGCTGTTTTTT
d_call: NA
v_call: TRBV29-1
clone_size: NA
j_call: TRBJ2-2

cdr3_aa: CSSTERDRGYDGELFF
cdr3_nt: TGTTCCAGCACCGAAAGGGACAGGGGATATGACGGGGAGCTGTTTTTT
d_call: TRBD1
v_call: TRBV7-9
clone_size: NA
j_call: TRBJ2-2

cdr3_aa: CASSLAAGNTEAFF
cdr3_nt: TGCGCCAGCAGCTTGGCCGCAGGGAACACTGAAGCTTTCTTC
d_call: NA
v_call: TRBV5-1
clone_size: NA
j_call: TRBJ1-1

cdr3_aa: CASSLLEPNTEAFF
cdr3_nt: TGTGCCAGCAGCTTGCTCGAGCCGAACACTGAAGCTTTCTTT
d_call: NA
v_call: TRBV5-4
clone_size: few
j_call: TRBJ1-1

cdr3_aa: CASSRQGTTYEQYF
cdr3_nt: TGTGCCAGCAGTCGACAGGGGACTACCTACGAGCAGTACTTC
d_call: NA
v_call: TRBV6-5
clone_size: NA
j_call: TRBJ2-7

cdr3_aa: CASSLPRDSYNEQFF
cdr3_nt: TGTGCCAGCAGCCTCCCCCGAGATTCCTACAATGAGCAGTTCTTC
d_call: NA
v_call: TRBV28
clone_size: NA
j_call: TRBJ2-1

cdr3_aa: CASSSQGISEKLFF
cdr3_nt: TGTGCCAGCAGCTCGCAGGGAATTAGTGAAAAACTGTTTTTT
d_call: NA
v_call: TRBV7-8
clone_size: NA
j_call: TRBJ1-4

cdr3_aa: CASSLGTGTGNTIYF
cdr3_nt: TGTGCCAGCAGCTTGGGGACAGGAACAGGAAACACCATATATTTT
d_call: TRBD1
v_call: TRBV5-6
clone_size: NA
j_call: TRBJ1-3

cdr3_aa: CASSRPPGQGSEQYF
cdr3_nt: TGTGCCAGCAGTCGTCCTCCGGGACAGGGTTCCGAGCAGTACTTC
d_call: TRBD1
v_call: TRBV28
clone_size: NA
j_call: TRBJ2-7

cdr3_aa: CASSGTSGRPTEQFF
cdr3_nt: TGTGCCAGCAGTGGGACTAGCGGGAGGCCGACAGAGCAGTTCTTC
d_call: TRBD2
v_call: TRBV25-1
clone_size: few
j_call: TRBJ2-1

cdr3_aa: CASSSTKLAGGTTDTQYF
cdr3_nt: TGTGCCAGCAGCTCAACAAAATTAGCGGGAGGCACCACAGATACGCAGTATTTT
d_call: TRBD2
v_call: TRBV7-2
clone_size: NA
j_call: TRBJ2-3

cdr3_aa: CASSQFQGARGYTF
cdr3_nt: TGTGCCAGCAGCCAATTCCAGGGGGCGAGAGGCTACACCTTC
d_call: TRBD1
v_call: TRBV4-2
clone_size: NA
j_call: TRBJ1-2

cdr3_aa: CASSPGGSSDTQYF
cdr3_nt: TGTGCCAGCAGCCCAGGGGGCTCTAGCGATACGCAGTATTTT
d_call: TRBD1
v_call: TRBV28
clone_size: NA
j_call: TRBJ2-3

cdr3_aa: CASSESWDRFYEQYF
cdr3_nt: TGTGCCAGCAGTGAGAGCTGGGACAGATTCTACGAGCAGTACTTC
d_call: TRBD1
v_call: TRBV6-1
clone_size: NA
j_call: TRBJ2-7

cdr3_aa: CASSQVRGGLQPQHF
cdr3_nt: TGCGCCAGCAGCCAAGTCCGGGGGGGACTTCAGCCCCAGCATTTT
d_call: NA
v_call: TRBV4-3
clone_size: NA
j_call: TRBJ1-5

cdr3_aa: CATSGHSGTYSYEQYF
cdr3_nt: TGTGCCACCAGCGGCCACTCCGGGACATACTCCTACGAGCAGTACTTC
d_call: NA
v_call: TRBV15
clone_size: NA
j_call: TRBJ2-7

cdr3_aa: CASSSQGGGRKSYEQYF
cdr3_nt: TGCGCCAGCAGCTCCCAGGGGGGCGGGAGGAAGTCCTACGAGCAGTACTTC
d_call: NA
v_call: TRBV5-1
clone_size: NA
j_call: TRBJ2-7

cdr3_aa: CASSLMLTGGEETQYF
cdr3_nt: TGTGCCAGCAGCTTAATGTTAACAGGGGGTGAGGAGACCCAGTACTTC
d_call: TRBD1
v_call: TRBV11-2
clone_size: NA
j_call: TRBJ2-5

cdr3_aa: CASSQGVAGGPSYEQYF
cdr3_nt: TGCGCCAGCAGCCAAGGGGTAGCGGGAGGCCCATCCTACGAGCAGTACTTC
d_call: TRBD2
v_call: TRBV4-3
clone_size: NA
j_call: TRBJ2-7

cdr3_aa: CASSHQGNSLNSPLHF
cdr3_nt: TGTGCCAGCTCTCACCAGGGAAACAGTCTTAATTCACCCCTCCACTTT
d_call: NA
v_call: TRBV18
clone_size: NA
j_call: TRBJ1-6